This T cell receptor (beta chain) was identified during a study of blood T cell repertoires in COVID-19. Study at large: The origin of the acute and convalescent COVID-19 samples was the United States, Italy and Spain. T cells, B-cell-depleted T cells, or PBMCs provided the cDNA or gDNA that served as material.

A few counts support this clone. The CDR3 covers 15 residues. J gave up 5 bases and V 1 base, and 6 bases lay outside the gene matches. Germline V gene sequence: CDR1 SGDLS, CDR2 YYNGEE. Methods used by the authors: Amplification of reference gene primers provided the estimated nucleated cell counts. Assay used: immunoSEQ multiplex PCR; TCRdb lists only in-frame clones, some missing. V and J calls and clone size come straight from that table; D and trimming were deduced from the DNA. The data show about 170,000 clones, about 86% seen once. The rearrangement joins TRBV9 to TRBJ2-5; 9 nucleotides agree with TRBD2. This sequence originates from an older woman who had recovered from COVID-19. Material for sequencing was peripheral blood. The CDR3 nucleotides are TGTGCCAGCAGCGTACGCGGGAGGGTTGGGGAGACCCAGTACTTC. It translates to CASSVRGRVGETQYF.